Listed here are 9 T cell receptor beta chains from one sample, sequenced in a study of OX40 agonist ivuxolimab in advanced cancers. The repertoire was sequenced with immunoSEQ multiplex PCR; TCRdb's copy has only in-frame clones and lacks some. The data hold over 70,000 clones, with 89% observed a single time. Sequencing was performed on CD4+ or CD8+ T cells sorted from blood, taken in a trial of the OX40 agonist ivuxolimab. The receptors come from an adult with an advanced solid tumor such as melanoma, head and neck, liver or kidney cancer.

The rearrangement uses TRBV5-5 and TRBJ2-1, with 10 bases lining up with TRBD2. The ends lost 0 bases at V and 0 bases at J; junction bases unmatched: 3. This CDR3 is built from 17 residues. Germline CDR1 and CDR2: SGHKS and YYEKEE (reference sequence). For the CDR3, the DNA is TGTGCCAGCAGCTTGGAACTAGCGGGGTACTCCTACAATGAGCAGTTCTTC. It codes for CASSLELAGYSYNEQFF.

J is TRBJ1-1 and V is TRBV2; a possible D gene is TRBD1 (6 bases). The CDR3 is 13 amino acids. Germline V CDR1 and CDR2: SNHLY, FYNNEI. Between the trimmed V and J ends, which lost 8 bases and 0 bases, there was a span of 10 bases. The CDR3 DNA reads TGTGCCAGCCAACAGGGCCTGAACACTGAAGCTTTCTTT. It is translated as CASQQGLNTEAFF.

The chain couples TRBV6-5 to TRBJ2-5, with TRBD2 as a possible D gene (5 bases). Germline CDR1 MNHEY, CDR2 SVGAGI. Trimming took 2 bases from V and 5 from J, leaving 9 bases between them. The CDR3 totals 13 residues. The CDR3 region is CASSYGPGETQYF. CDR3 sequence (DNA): TGTGCCAGCAGTTACGGTCCGGGGGAGACCCAGTACTTC.

The CDR3, as DNA: TGCGCCAGCAGTGATCCGGGGGCCGGGGCGCAGTATTTT. Its translation: CASSDPGAGAQYF. V usage is TRBV10-1 and J usage is TRBJ2-3, with D perhaps assigned TRBD1 or TRBD2 (6 bases each). Germline assignment: CDR1 WNHNN and CDR2 SYGVQD (reference sequence). V dropped 3 bases and J dropped 10 bases, with 14 bases sitting between them. CDR3 size: 13 residues.

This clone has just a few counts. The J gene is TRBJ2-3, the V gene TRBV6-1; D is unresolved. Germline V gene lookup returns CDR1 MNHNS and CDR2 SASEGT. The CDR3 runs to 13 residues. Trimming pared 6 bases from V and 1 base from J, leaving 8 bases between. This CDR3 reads CASSRTRTDTQYF. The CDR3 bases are TGTGCCAGCAGCCGAACGCGCACAGATACGCAGTATTTT.

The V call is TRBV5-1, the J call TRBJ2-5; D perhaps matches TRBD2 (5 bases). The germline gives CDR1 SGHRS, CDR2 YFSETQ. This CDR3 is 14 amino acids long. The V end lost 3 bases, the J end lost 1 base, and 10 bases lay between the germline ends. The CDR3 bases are TGCGCCAGCAGCTCGCCGGGAATCCAAGAGACCCAGTACTTC. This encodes CASSSPGIQETQYF.

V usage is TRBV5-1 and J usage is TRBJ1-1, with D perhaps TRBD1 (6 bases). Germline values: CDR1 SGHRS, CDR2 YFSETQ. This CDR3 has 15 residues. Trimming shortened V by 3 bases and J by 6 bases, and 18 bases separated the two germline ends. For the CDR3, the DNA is TGCGCCAGCAGCTCCGCAGGGGTTCCTCGAGCTGAAGCTTTCTTT. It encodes CASSSAGVPRAEAFF.

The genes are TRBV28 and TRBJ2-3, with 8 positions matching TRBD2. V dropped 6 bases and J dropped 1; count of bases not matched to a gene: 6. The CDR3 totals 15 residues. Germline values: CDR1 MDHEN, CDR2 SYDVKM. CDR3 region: CASSPSGGGTDTQYF. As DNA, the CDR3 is TGTGCCAGCAGCCCGAGCGGGGGAGGCACAGATACGCAGTATTTT.

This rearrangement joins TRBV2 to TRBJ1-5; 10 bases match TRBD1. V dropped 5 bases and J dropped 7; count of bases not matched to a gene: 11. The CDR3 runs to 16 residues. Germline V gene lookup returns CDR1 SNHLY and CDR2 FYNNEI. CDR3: CASSPWTGGIKQPQHF. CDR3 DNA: TGTGCCAGCAGTCCCTGGACAGGGGGGATCAAGCAGCCCCAGCATTTT.